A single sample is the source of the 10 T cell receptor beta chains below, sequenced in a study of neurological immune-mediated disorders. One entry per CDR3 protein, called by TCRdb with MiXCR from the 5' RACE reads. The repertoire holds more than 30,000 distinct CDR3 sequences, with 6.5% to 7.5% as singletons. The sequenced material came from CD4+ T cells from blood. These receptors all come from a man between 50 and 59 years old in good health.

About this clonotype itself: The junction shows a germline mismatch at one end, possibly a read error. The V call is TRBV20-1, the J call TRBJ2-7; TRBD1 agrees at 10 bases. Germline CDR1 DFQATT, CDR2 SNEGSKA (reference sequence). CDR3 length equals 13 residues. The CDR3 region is CSAGTGDKDEKYF. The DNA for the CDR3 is TGCAGTGCTGGGACAGGGGATAAGGACGAGAAGTACTTC.

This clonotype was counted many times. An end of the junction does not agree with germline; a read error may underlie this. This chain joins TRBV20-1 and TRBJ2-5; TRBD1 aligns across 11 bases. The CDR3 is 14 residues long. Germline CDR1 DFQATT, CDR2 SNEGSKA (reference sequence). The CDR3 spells CSVRTGQGGETQYF. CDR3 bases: TGCAGTGTTAGAACGGGACAGGGGGGAGAGACCCAGTACTTC.

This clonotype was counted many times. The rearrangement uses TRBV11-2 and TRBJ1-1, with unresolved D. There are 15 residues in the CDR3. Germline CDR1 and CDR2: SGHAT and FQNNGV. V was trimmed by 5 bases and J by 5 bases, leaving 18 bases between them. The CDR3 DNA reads TGTGCCAGCAGCCACCTCATTAAGGGAAGGACTGAAGCTTTCTTT. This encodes CASSHLIKGRTEAFF.

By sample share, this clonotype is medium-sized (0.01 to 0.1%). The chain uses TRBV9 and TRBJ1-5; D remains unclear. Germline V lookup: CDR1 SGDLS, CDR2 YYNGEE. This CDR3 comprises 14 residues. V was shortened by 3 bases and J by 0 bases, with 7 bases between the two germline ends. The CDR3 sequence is CASSGSSSNQPQHF. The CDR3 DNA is TGTGCCAGCAGCGGTTCTTCTAGCAATCAGCCCCAGCATTTT. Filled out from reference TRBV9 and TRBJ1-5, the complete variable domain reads DSGVTQTPKHLITATGQRVTLRCSPRSGDLSVYWYQQSLDQGLQFLIQYYNGEERAKGNILERFSAQQFPDLHSELNLSSLELGDSALYFCASSGSSSNQPQHFGDGTRLSIL.

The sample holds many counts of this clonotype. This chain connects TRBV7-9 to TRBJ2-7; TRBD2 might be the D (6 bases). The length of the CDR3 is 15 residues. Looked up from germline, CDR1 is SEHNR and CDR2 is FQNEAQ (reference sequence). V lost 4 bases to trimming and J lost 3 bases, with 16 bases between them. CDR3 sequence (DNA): TGTGCCAGCAGCTGGACGGGGACTGGCTTCTACGAGCAGTACTTC. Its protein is CASSWTGTGFYEQYF.

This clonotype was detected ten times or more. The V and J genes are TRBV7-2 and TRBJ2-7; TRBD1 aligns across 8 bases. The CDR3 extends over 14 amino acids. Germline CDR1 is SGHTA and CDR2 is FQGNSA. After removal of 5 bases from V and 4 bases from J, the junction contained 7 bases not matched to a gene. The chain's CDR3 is CASSPTGGPYEQYF. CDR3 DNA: TGTGCCAGCAGCCCTACAGGGGGTCCATACGAGCAGTACTTC.

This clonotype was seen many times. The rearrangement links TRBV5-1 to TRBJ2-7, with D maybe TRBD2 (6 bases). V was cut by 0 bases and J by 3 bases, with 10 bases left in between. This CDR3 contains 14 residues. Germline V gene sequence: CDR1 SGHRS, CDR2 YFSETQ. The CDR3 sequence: CASSLEGRFYEQYF. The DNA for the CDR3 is TGCGCCAGCAGCTTGGAGGGGAGGTTCTACGAGCAGTACTTC.

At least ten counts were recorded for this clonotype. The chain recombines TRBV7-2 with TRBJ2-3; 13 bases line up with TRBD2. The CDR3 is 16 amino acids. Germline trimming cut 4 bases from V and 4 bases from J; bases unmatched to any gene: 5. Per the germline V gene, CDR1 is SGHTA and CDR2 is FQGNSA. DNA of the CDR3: TGTGCCAGCAGCTCCGGACTAGCGGGAGTGGCAGATACGCAGTATTTT. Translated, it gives CASSSGLAGVADTQYF.

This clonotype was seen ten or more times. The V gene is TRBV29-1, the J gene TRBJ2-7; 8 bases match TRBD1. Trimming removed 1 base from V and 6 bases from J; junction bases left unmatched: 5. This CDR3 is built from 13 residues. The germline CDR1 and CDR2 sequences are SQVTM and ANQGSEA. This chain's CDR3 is CSVEGTGSAEQYF. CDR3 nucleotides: TGCAGCGTTGAAGGGACAGGGTCGGCCGAGCAGTACTTC.

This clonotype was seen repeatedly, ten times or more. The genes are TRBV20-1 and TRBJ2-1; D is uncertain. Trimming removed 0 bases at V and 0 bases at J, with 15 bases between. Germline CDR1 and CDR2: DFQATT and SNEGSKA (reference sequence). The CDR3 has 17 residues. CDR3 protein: CSARDHASLSSYNEQFF. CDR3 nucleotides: TGCAGTGCTAGAGATCATGCCTCATTGAGCTCCTACAATGAGCAGTTCTTC.